The clone carrying this T cell receptor (beta chain) was seen a handful of times. Generated by immunoSEQ multiplex PCR, the TCRdb table keeps only in-frame clones and is missing some. The sample holds about 150,000 clones, about 73% seen once. The data were obtained in a study of blood T cell repertoires in COVID-19. Background on the study: The study drew acute and convalescent COVID-19 samples from the United States, Italy and Spain.

CDR3 length: 13 residues. The V end was cut by 4 bases, the J end by 1 base, with 7 bases between. Germline V gene lookup returns CDR1 KGHSH and CDR2 LQKENI. This TCR came from an elderly man with acute or convalescent COVID-19. The chain combines TRBV18 with TRBJ1-1; the D gene is possibly TRBD1 (5 bases). The sequenced material came from peripheral blood. In nucleotides, the CDR3 is TGTGCCAGCTCACTGGACAAGAACACTGAAGCTTTCTTT. It specifies CASSLDKNTEAFF.